This T cell receptor (beta chain) was recorded in a study of blood T cell repertoires in COVID-19. Study-wide context: COVID-19 samples, acute and convalescent, were from the United States, Italy and Spain. T cells, B-cell-depleted T cells, or PBMCs provided the cDNA or gDNA that served as material.

The data were produced by immunoSEQ multiplex PCR, yet TCRdb's version contains in-frame clones alone and is incomplete. The sample includes about 140,000 clones, almost 85% of them seen just once. CDR1 is MDHEN, CDR2 SYDVKM, per germline. V lost 4 bases, J lost 0 bases, and 15 bases lay in between. The CDR3 consists of 17 residues. The sequencing sample was made of peripheral blood. The chain links TRBV28 to TRBJ1-4; D ambiguous. The receptor was isolated from a man in his forties or fifties with acute or convalescent COVID-19. The CDR3 loop reads CASSSAPRTTTNEKLFF. DNA of the CDR3: TGTGCCAGCAGTTCTGCCCCTCGGACTACAACTAATGAAAAACTGTTTTTT.